This TCR beta chain was sequenced in a study of T cells expressing NK-cell markers. Turning to the study itself: Investigators obtained TCR beta repertoires from sorted CD3+CD56+NKG2C+, CD3+CD56+NKG2C- and CD3+CD56-NKG2C+ T cells. Within the sequenced cohort of eight donors, seven exhibited HCMV seropositivity and one was seronegative.

Synthesis of TCR beta cDNA relied on 5'RACE template switching carrying UMIs. TCRdb re-called the 5' RACE reads; every CDR3 protein appears as one record, without DNA. The ten most abundant clones cover less than 15% of a sample with 140,000 to 150,000 distinct CDR3 sequences. General observations from the study: The CD3+CD56-NKG2C+ fraction of a handful of donors was likewise dominated by these clonotypes.

Looked up from germline, CDR1 is MNHNS and CDR2 is SASEGT. CDR3 length: 15 amino acids. About this clonotype: The antigen remains unidentified.

This chain uses TRBV6-1 with TRBJ2-3; the D call from TCRdb, TRBD2, cannot be confirmed without DNA. This receptor was taken from a young man in good health. Input material: blood T cells: a sorted CD56 or NKG2C T cell subset, CD4+ or CD8+ T cells, or bulk PBMC T cells (not recorded which). This CDR3 reads CASSASGGITDTQYF.